This is a list of T cell receptor beta chains from one sample in a study of T cell responses to AZD1222 COVID-19 vaccine. Libraries were prepared by immunoSEQ multiplex PCR; TCRdb keeps only in-frame clonotypes and omits some of them. The sample has approximately 100,000 clones, 75% to 90% seen once. The source was peripheral blood, collected on day 0 of AZD1222 vaccination. These TCRs come from an adult in good health. Each CDR3 is given with its conserved first and last residue. The D gene is left open where the match is weak. Clone sizes are given selectively: once, few, many, or a class where the clone is expanded.

TRBV4-1	TRBJ2-7	once	.	TGCGCCAGCAGCCAAGACGGGATGGGGACAAGCTACGAGCAGTACTTC	CASSQDGMGTSYEQYF
TRBV9	TRBJ1-2	once	TRBD1	TGTGCCAGCAGCGTAGAACCAGGGGGCGCCTATGGCTACACCTTC	CASSVEPGGAYGYTF
TRBV27	TRBJ2-1	.	.	TGTGCCAGCAGTTTAGCCGGACGAGGGCATGAGCAGTTCTTC	CASSLAGRGHEQFF
TRBV5-4	TRBJ2-1	.	.	TGTGCCAGCAGCTCGCTGCGGGACGCGAATTACCCCCCGTCAAATGAGCAGTTCTTC	CASSSLRDANYPPSNEQFF
TRBV7-3	TRBJ2-3	.	TRBD1	TGTGCCAGCGCGCGACAGGGGGCTTTGGGCACAGATACGCAGTATTTT	CASARQGALGTDTQYF
TRBV19	TRBJ1-4	.	.	TGTGCCAGTAGTCCCTCCAGCGGGACTAATGAAAAACTGTTTTTT	CASSPSSGTNEKLFF
TRBV6-5	TRBJ1-2	.	.	TGTGCCAGCAGTTACGACATGAACTATGGCTACACCTTC	CASSYDMNYGYTF
TRBV5-6	TRBJ2-1	.	TRBD2	TGTGCCAGCAGCTTCGACATCTCCGGGACTAGCGGGTTCCATGAGCAGTTCTTC	CASSFDISGTSGFHEQFF
TRBV25-1	TRBJ2-7	.	.	TGTGCCAGCAGGGACAGATACGAGCAGTACTTC	CASRDRYEQYF
TRBV5-1	TRBJ2-7	.	.	TGCGCCAGCAGCTTGGGTATCGCCGGTACCTACGAGCAGTACTTC	CASSLGIAGTYEQYF
TRBV6-5	TRBJ1-6	.	.	TGTGCCAGCAGTTACGGCCCGAGCTATAATTCACCCCTCCACTTT	CASSYGPSYNSPLHF
TRBV5-1	TRBJ2-3	.	.	TGCGCCAGCAGCTTGGAAGCACAAATGCAGTATTTT	CASSLEAQMQYF
TRBV4-2	TRBJ2-1	.	TRBD2	TGTGCCAGCAGCCTTAGACTAGCGGCAAGCTCCTACAATGAGCAGTTCTTC	CASSLRLAASSYNEQFF
TRBV10-3	TRBJ2-2	.	.	TGTGCCATCAGTGAATCGAACACCGGGGAGCTGTTTTTT	CAISESNTGELFF
TRBV7-8	TRBJ1-3	.	.	TGTGCCAGCTGGGACGTTGGAAACACCATATATTTT	CASWDVGNTIYF
TRBV12-3/TRBV12-4	TRBJ1-2	once	.	TGTGCCAGCAGCTCCCTTGGAGTGAGAGGCTACACCTTC	CASSSLGVRGYTF
TRBV12-3/TRBV12-4	TRBJ1-3	.	.	TGTGCCAGCAGTTCCCACAACTCCGGCACCATATATTTT	CASSSHNSGTIYF
TRBV6-5	TRBJ2-7	.	.	TGTGCCAGCAGACAGACAGTCGTAGAATACGAGCAGTACTTC	CASRQTVVEYEQYF
TRBV5-1	TRBJ1-1	few	.	TGCGCCAGCAGCTTGGGCGGGGCGGGAAACGCTGAAGCTTTCTTT	CASSLGGAGNAEAFF
TRBV19	TRBJ1-5	.	.	TGTGCCAGTACCGACGGACCTGGAGGGCCCCAGCATTTT	CASTDGPGGPQHF
TRBV5-4	TRBJ2-2	.	.	TGTGCCAGCAGCCCTAGTTACACCGGGGAGCTGTTTTTT	CASSPSYTGELFF
TRBV7-3	TRBJ1-2	once	TRBD1	TGTGCCAGCAGCCCGGGACAGGGCCAAGGTGGCTACACCTTC	CASSPGQGQGGYTF
TRBV29-1	TRBJ1-1	.	.	TGCAGCGTTGGGTCACCGAACACTGAAGCTTTCTTT	CSVGSPNTEAFF
TRBV15	TRBJ1-2	.	TRBD1	TGTGCCACCAGCAGAGCGGGACAGCTAAACTATGGCTACACCTTC	CATSRAGQLNYGYTF
TRBV5-1	TRBJ2-3	.	.	TGCGCCAGCAGCTTGGCGGGCAGAGGGCCCACAGATACGCAGTATTTT	CASSLAGRGPTDTQYF
TRBV4-1	TRBJ1-2	.	.	TGCGCCAGCAGCCCGACGGCCCTAGCTAACTATGGCTACACCTTC	CASSPTALANYGYTF
TRBV2	TRBJ1-1	.	.	TGTGCCAGCAGTACGCAGACAAACACTGAAGCTTTCTTT	CASSTQTNTEAFF
TRBV6-5	TRBJ2-5	.	TRBD1	TGTGCCAGCACTAGGGACAGGCCGCAAGAGACCCAGTACTTC	CASTRDRPQETQYF
TRBV6-6	TRBJ1-1	.	TRBD1	TGTGCCAGCAGGCAAACGGGACAGGAAAACACTGAAGCTTTCTTT	CASRQTGQENTEAFF
TRBV5-4	TRBJ2-5	.	TRBD2	TGTGCCAGCAGCTTCCCGGGACTAGCGGGAGCGAGGAAGACCCAGTACTTC	CASSFPGLAGARKTQYF
TRBV27	TRBJ1-1	once	TRBD1	TGTGCCAGCAGTAATACAGGGGGCCTCACTGAAGCTTTCTTT	CASSNTGGLTEAFF
TRBV5-6	TRBJ2-7	.	.	TGTGCCAGCTACATCATGGCGGGAAGGTACGAGCAGTACTTC	CASYIMAGRYEQYF
TRBV4-1	TRBJ1-4	once	TRBD1	TGCGCCAGCAGCCTATTGGGGACAGGGGCTAATGAAAAACTGTTTTTT	CASSLLGTGANEKLFF
TRBV5-1	TRBJ2-7	.	TRBD2	TGCGCCAGCAGCCTACGGACTAGCGGGCCCACCAAGTCCTACGAGCAGTACTTC	CASSLRTSGPTKSYEQYF
TRBV5-1	TRBJ2-1	.	.	TGCGCCAGCAGATCAGACACACTTCGGGAGCAGTTCTTC	CASRSDTLREQFF
TRBV3-1/TRBV3-2	TRBJ1-2	.	.	TGTGCCAGCAGCCAAGAAATGGTTGGCTACACCTTC	CASSQEMVGYTF